The 19 T cell receptor beta chains presented below share a single source sample, sequenced in a study of cytomegalovirus exposure and HLA in healthy donors. The PCR had 60 Vbeta and 13 Jbeta primers. Produced via immunoSEQ multiplex PCR; TCRdb's table is partial and in-frame only. The sample includes about 250,000 clones, around 66% of them seen just once. The sample consisted of PBMCs. Source of these receptors: a female donor in good health and CMV-seronegative.

The chain is built from TRBV7-3 and TRBJ2-7; TRBD2 agrees at 8 bases. Germline V lookup: CDR1 SGHTA, CDR2 FQGTGA. The CDR3 runs 13 residues. V lost 5 bases and J lost 6; bases outside the gene matches: 6. The CDR3 DNA follows: TGTGCCAGCAGCCAGGATGCGGGGGGCGAGCAGTACTTC. Amino acid sequence: CASSQDAGGEQYF.

This clone showed up just a few times. This chain joins TRBV6-5 and TRBJ1-1; TRBD1 aligns across 7 bases. Trimming took 5 bases from V and 5 from J; bases not matched to a gene: 5. Germline values: CDR1 MNHEY, CDR2 SVGAGI. The CDR3 has 13 residues. The CDR3 sequence is CASSAGTATEAFF. Here the CDR3 DNA reads TGTGCCAGCAGTGCGGGGACAGCGACTGAAGCTTTCTTT.

Regarding this clone: Distinct nucleotide sequences in the sample also encode this CDR3. The genes are TRBV18 and TRBJ2-5; D is uncertain. The V end was cut by 1 base, the J end by 2 bases, with 5 bases between. This CDR3 is built from 13 residues. The germline V gene encodes CDR1 KGHSH and CDR2 LQKENI. CDR3 in amino acids: CASSPRSQETQYF. CDR3 DNA: TGTGCCAGCTCACCACGTTCTCAAGAGACCCAGTACTTC.

Here the CDR3 DNA reads TGTGCCTGGAGGACTAGCGGCTACGAGCAGTACTTC. This encodes CAWRTSGYEQYF. The chain is built from TRBV30 and TRBJ2-7, with 9 bases that match TRBD2. Losses at the gene ends were 3 bases for V and 3 bases for J; bases not matched to a gene: 0. Looked up from germline, CDR1 is GTSNPN and CDR2 is SVGIG (reference sequence). The length of the CDR3 is 12 residues.

This chain uses TRBV5-1 with TRBJ2-2; 8 nucleotides align to TRBD2. This CDR3 contains 16 residues. The V and J ends lost 0 bases and 3 bases, in that order; junction bases with no gene match: 4. Germline CDR1 is SGHRS and CDR2 is YFSETQ. CDR3 region: CASSLAVAGYTGELFF. CDR3 coding DNA: TGCGCCAGCAGCTTGGCCGTAGCGGGATACACCGGGGAGCTGTTTTTT.

The V gene is TRBV5-1, the J gene TRBJ1-1, with 8 bases that match TRBD1. CDR1 SGHRS and CDR2 YFSETQ come from the germline V gene. Trimming took 0 bases from V and 0 from J; bases not matched to a gene: 4. The length of the CDR3 is 16 residues. CDR3 sequence: CASSLDDRGMNTEAFF. The DNA of the CDR3 is TGCGCCAGCAGCTTGGACGACAGGGGCATGAACACTGAAGCTTTCTTT.

The DNA for the CDR3 is TGTGCCAGCAGTTTTGCTCTAGTTAGCCAAGAGACCCAGTACTTC. It specifies CASSFALVSQETQYF. The chain carries TRBV28 and TRBJ2-5; no definite D call. The CDR3 contains 15 residues. Trimming took 3 bases from V and 1 from J, leaving 12 bases between them. The V gene's germline CDR1 is MDHEN and CDR2 SYDVKM. The full variable domain, with the rest looked up from reference TRBV28 and TRBJ2-5, is DVKVTQSSRYLVKRTGEKVFLECVQDMDHENMFWYRQDPGLGLRLIYFSYDVKMKEKGDIPEGYSVSREKKERFSLILESASTNQTSMYLCASSFALVSQETQYFGPGTRLLVL.

This rearrangement joins TRBV27 to TRBJ2-5, with D maybe TRBD1 (6 bases). The germline CDR1 and CDR2 sequences are MNHEY and SMNVEV (reference sequence). Trimming took 1 base from V and 2 from J, leaving 14 bases between them. There are 16 residues in the CDR3. The CDR3 DNA reads TGTGCCAGCAGTTTATTCGCCCGGACAGCACAAGAGACCCAGTACTTC. It codes for CASSLFARTAQETQYF.

About this clone: This CDR3 is also generated by other DNA sequences in the sample. This sequence joins TRBV14 and TRBJ2-1; a possible D gene is TRBD2 (6 bases). V lost 8 bases to trimming and J lost 0 bases, with 20 bases between them. CDR3 size: 17 residues. CDR1 SGHDN and CDR2 FVKESK come from the germline V gene. The CDR3 sequence is CASPLAGGPISYNEQFF. CDR3 in DNA: TGTGCCAGCCCACTAGCAGGAGGGCCCATCTCCTACAATGAGCAGTTCTTC. The whole variable domain, remainder taken from reference TRBV14 and TRBJ2-1, is EAGVTQFPSHSVIEKGQTVTLRCDPISGHDNLYWYRRVMGKEIKFLLHFVKESKQDESGMPNNRFLAERTGGTYSTLKVQPAELEDSGVYFCASPLAGGPISYNEQFFGPGTRLTVL.

This clone was picked up one time. This chain uses TRBV11-2 with TRBJ2-2; 9 bases are shared with TRBD2. Germline V gives CDR1 SGHAT, CDR2 FQNNGV. There are 16 residues in the CDR3. The J segment lost 2 bases and the V segment lost 5 bases, leaving 6 bases of the junction unmatched. CDR3 sequence: CASSLSGSSNTGELFF. The CDR3 DNA sequence: TGTGCCAGCAGCCTTAGCGGGAGTTCCAACACCGGGGAGCTGTTTTTT.

This clone turned up a few times. The rearrangement links TRBV10-3 to TRBJ2-1; 9 bases line up with TRBD1. The trim removed 6 bases at V and 6 bases at J, leaving 6 bases unmatched. CDR1 ENHRY and CDR2 SYGVKD come from the germline V gene. The CDR3 totals 14 residues. The CDR3 nucleotides are TGTGCCATCAGGAGGACAGGGGAAAGCAATGAGCAGTTCTTC. Protein product: CAIRRTGESNEQFF.

This clone came up once. V usage is TRBV30 and J usage is TRBJ1-6, with D perhaps TRBD1 (5 bases). Germline-derived CDR1 and CDR2 are GTSNPN and SVGIG (reference sequence). The CDR3 loop spans 12 amino acids. Trimming left V 7 bases short and J 8 bases short, with 12 bases between. The CDR3 reads CASGVNYSPLHF. As DNA, the CDR3 is TGTGCCTCGGGGGTAAACTATTCACCCCTCCACTTT.

The rearrangement uses TRBV5-1 and TRBJ1-1; no definite D call. CDR1 and CDR2 from the germline V gene are SGHRS and YFSETQ. The V gene lost 3 bases and the J gene lost 7 bases, with 19 bases spanning the gap. This CDR3 contains 15 residues. CDR3 bases: TGCGCCAGCAGCTCCGACCGATGGGGAGGTCGTGAAGCTTTCTTT. Its translation: CASSSDRWGGREAFF.

CDR3 sequence: CASRPGSNSNQPQHF. Here the CDR3 DNA reads TGCGCCAGCAGGCCCGGGAGCAATAGCAATCAGCCCCAGCATTTT. The chain couples TRBV5-1 to TRBJ1-5; D is uncertain. V was trimmed by 5 bases and J by 0 bases, leaving 12 bases between them. The V gene's germline CDR1 is SGHRS and CDR2 YFSETQ. CDR3 length: 15 residues. The variable domain in full, with the rest retrieved from reference TRBV5-1 and TRBJ1-5, is KAGVTQTPRYLIKTRGQQVTLSCSPISGHRSVSWYQQTPGQGLQFLFEYFSETQRNKGNFPGRFSGRQFSNSRSEMNVSTLELGDSALYLCASRPGSNSNQPQHFGDGTRLSIL.

The CDR3 DNA reads TGTGCCTGGGCCACCCGGGGAGGGCACCACGAGCAGTACTTC. It translates to CAWATRGGHHEQYF. This chain joins TRBV30 and TRBJ2-7; TRBD2 aligns across 7 bases. With V trimmed by 5 bases and J by 5 bases, 12 bases remained unmatched. The CDR3 sequence is 14 residues long. Germline V lookup: CDR1 GTSNPN, CDR2 SVGIG (reference sequence).

The genes are TRBV2 and TRBJ1-1, with D perhaps TRBD1 (5 bases). Germline V gene data show CDR1 as SNHLY and CDR2 as FYNNEI. This CDR3 has 13 residues. V was trimmed by 6 bases and J by 1 base, leaving 9 bases between them. The CDR3 DNA is TGTGCCAGCAGCCAGACAGCGAACACTGAAGCTTTCTTT. This translates into CASSQTANTEAFF.

This clone has only a few counts. This chain uses TRBV29-1 with TRBJ2-7; TRBD1 is a possible D gene (5 bases). The length of the CDR3 is 11 residues. V was cut by 4 bases and J by 5 bases, with 9 bases left in between. Germline V gene lookup returns CDR1 SQVTM and CDR2 ANQGSEA. CDR3 coding DNA: TGCAGCGTTGGGGGCCACCACGAGCAGTACTTC. Translating it yields CSVGGHHEQYF.

The chain recombines TRBV30 with TRBJ1-6; D might be TRBD1 (5 bases). The V end lost 4 bases, the J end lost 4 bases, and 5 bases lay between the germline ends. CDR3 length: 12 amino acids. Germline V gives CDR1 GTSNPN, CDR2 SVGIG (reference sequence). This CDR3 reads CAWTGYNSPLHF. The CDR3 nucleotides read TGTGCCTGGACAGGGTATAATTCACCCCTCCACTTT.

V usage is TRBV5-4 and J usage is TRBJ2-7, with D tentatively TRBD2 (8 bases). Germline values: CDR1 SGHNT, CDR2 YYREEE (reference sequence). The V gene lost 0 bases and the J gene lost 7 bases, with 14 bases spanning the gap. The CDR3 is made up of 14 amino acids. CDR3 nucleotide sequence: TGTGCCAGCAGCTTGGGGTTAGCGGGACAGGAGCAGTACTTC. This encodes CASSLGLAGQEQYF.